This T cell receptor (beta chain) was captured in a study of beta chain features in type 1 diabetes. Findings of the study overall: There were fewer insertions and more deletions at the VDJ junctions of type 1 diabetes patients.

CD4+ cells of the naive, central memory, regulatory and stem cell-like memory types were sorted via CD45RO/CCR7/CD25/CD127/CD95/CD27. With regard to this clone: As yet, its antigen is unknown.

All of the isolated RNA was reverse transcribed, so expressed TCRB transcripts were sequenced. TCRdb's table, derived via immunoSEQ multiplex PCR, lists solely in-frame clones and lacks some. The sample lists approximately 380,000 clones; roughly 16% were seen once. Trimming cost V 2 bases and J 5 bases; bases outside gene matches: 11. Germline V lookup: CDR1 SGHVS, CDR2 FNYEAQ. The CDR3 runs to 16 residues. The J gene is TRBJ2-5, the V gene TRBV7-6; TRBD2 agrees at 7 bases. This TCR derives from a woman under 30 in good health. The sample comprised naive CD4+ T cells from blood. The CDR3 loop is CASSLNPGLQTETQYF. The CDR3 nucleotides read TGTGCCAGCAGCTTAAACCCGGGACTACAGACGGAGACCCAGTACTTC.